Below, 4 T cell receptor beta chains from the same sample are listed, as sequenced in a study of vaccination and CD4 T cells after COVID-19. Stated treatment: roughly nine-day PBMC culture with coronavirus spike peptide pools or control peptides (ViraFEST assay). Cultured CD4+ T-cell DNA underwent Oncomine TCR Beta short-read sequencing. One entry per CDR3 protein, called by TCRdb with MiXCR from the PCR reads. The profile covers some 16,000 distinct CDR3 sequences, with approximately 55% appearing a single time and approximately 9% taken by the ten largest. These receptors lack a known antigen. Sequenced input: CD4+ T cells from blood, cultured in vitro. Receptors originate from a human donor who had recovered from COVID-19.

This clonotype was counted between two and nine times. The chain joins TRBV6-5 to TRBJ1-1, with D maybe TRBD1 (6 bases). Per germline, CDR1 MNHEY and CDR2 SVGAGI. The germline V and J ends were trimmed by 2 bases and 1 base, with 11 bases remaining between them. CDR3 length: 15 amino acids. The DNA of the CDR3 is TGTGCCAGCAGTTACCTCGGGGGGGCGAACACTGAAGCTTTCTTT. Translating gives CASSYLGGANTEAFF.

The CDR3 reads CSARSNRGVSTDTQYF. The CDR3 DNA reads as TGCAGTGCTAGAAGTAACAGGGGGGTGAGCACAGATACGCAGTATTTT. V and J are TRBV20-1 and TRBJ2-3; 8 bases are a match to TRBD1. The germline V gene has CDR1 DFQATT and CDR2 SNEGSKA (reference sequence). Losses at the gene ends were 2 bases for V and 0 bases for J; bases not matched to a gene: 7. The length of the CDR3 is 16 residues.

The V call is TRBV7-2, the J call TRBJ1-1; the match to TRBD1 covers 7 bases. V was pared by 2 bases and J by 4 bases, with 4 bases of the junction left unmatched. The CDR3 has 14 amino acids. The V gene's germline CDR1 is SGHTA and CDR2 FQGNSA. The CDR3 DNA follows: TGTGCCAGCAGCTTAAGGGACAGAGGCACTGAAGCTTTCTTT. Protein: CASSLRDRGTEAFF.

The sample holds a few counts of this clonotype. V usage is TRBV29-1 and J usage is TRBJ2-2; 8 bases map to TRBD1. Germline CDR1 is SQVTM and CDR2 is ANQGSEA. J was trimmed by 6 bases and V by 4 bases; bases with no gene match: 7. The CDR3 extends over 14 amino acids. CDR3 coding DNA: TGCAGCGTTGCAGGGGGCGATATGGCCGGGGAGCTGTTTTTT. Its translation is CSVAGGDMAGELFF.